Below are 14 T cell receptor beta chains sequenced from a single sample in a study of blood T cells in healthy people across ages. The use of a sample-barcoded 5' primer and a J-beta primer mix characterized a second PCR of about 7 to 12 cycles. TCRdb itself ran the 5' RACE reads through MiXCR, one entry per CDR3 protein. The sample holds 540,000 or so distinct CDR3 sequences, 27% seen once. Material for sequencing was blood. Source of these receptors: a woman in her seventies in good health.

The chain couples TRBV11-2 to TRBJ1-5; TRBD1 might be the D (6 bases). Trimming shortened V by 5 bases and J by 6 bases, and 17 bases separated the two germline ends. The CDR3 has 15 residues. Germline V CDR1 and CDR2: SGHAT, FQNNGV. The CDR3 coding sequence is TGTGCCAGCAGCCCCCGGACAGCTCTCCCTCAGCCCCAGCATTTT. Translation gives CASSPRTALPQPQHF.

V is TRBV6-6 and J is TRBJ1-3; the D is unclear. Trimming shortened V by 7 bases and J by 2 bases, and 12 bases separated the two germline ends. The CDR3 is made up of 14 amino acids. Germline V gene lookup returns CDR1 MNHNY and CDR2 SVGAGI (reference sequence). The CDR3 nucleotides read TGTGCCAGCACCCAAAAGTTCCCTGGAAACACCATATATTTT. Protein sequence: CASTQKFPGNTIYF.

The V and J genes are TRBV20-1 and TRBJ2-3, with a tentative D call TRBD2 (7 bases). Germline values: CDR1 DFQATT, CDR2 SNEGSKA (reference sequence). The V and J ends lost 6 bases and 1 base respectively, with 20 bases between them. The CDR3 covers 16 residues. CDR3 DNA sequence: TGCAGTGCCCAGAGCTTGGGGGGGGCCGGCACAGATACGCAGTATTTT. This sequence encodes CSAQSLGGAGTDTQYF.

This sequence joins TRBV29-1 and TRBJ2-5; perhaps TRBD2 as D (6 bases). With the DNA end fitting TRBJ2-1 better, the J assignment may be wrong. The CDR3 spans 16 residues. Germline V gene lookup returns CDR1 SQVTM and CDR2 ANQGSEA. The CDR3: CSVDSVGGVNYNEQFF. The CDR3 bases are TGCAGCGTTGACTCTGTCGGGGGTGTTAACTACAATGAGCAGTTCTTC.

The V and J genes are TRBV10-3 and TRBJ2-1; tentative D call: TRBD2 (5 bases). Germline CDR1 and CDR2: ENHRY and SYGVKD. Trimming pared 3 bases from V and 9 bases from J, leaving 12 bases between. There are 13 residues in the CDR3. The CDR3 bases are TGTGCCATCAGTGATATCGGAGGTAGTGAGCAGTTCTTC. It translates to CAISDIGGSEQFF.

The chain uses TRBV29-1 and TRBJ2-5, with D possibly being TRBD1 (5 bases). The CDR3 totals 12 residues. V was shortened by 3 bases and J by 5 bases, with 10 bases between the two germline ends. Germline values: CDR1 SQVTM, CDR2 ANQGSEA. The CDR3 reads CSVETHRETQYF. In DNA, the CDR3 is TGCAGCGTTGAGACCCACAGGGAGACCCAGTACTTC.

The chain combines TRBV2 with TRBJ1-1; 7 bases align to TRBD1. J gave up 4 bases and V 6 bases, and 11 bases lay outside the gene matches. The length of the CDR3 is 15 residues. Germline CDR1 reads SNHLY; CDR2 reads FYNNEI. This chain's CDR3 is CASSPAGGDFTEAFF. Here the CDR3 DNA reads TGTGCCAGCAGCCCCGCAGGGGGTGACTTCACTGAAGCTTTCTTT. The whole variable domain, remainder taken from reference TRBV2 and TRBJ1-1, is EPEVTQTPSHQVTQMGQEVILRCVPISNHLYFYWYRQILGQKVEFLVSFYNNEISEKSEIFDDQFSVERPDGSNFTLKIRSTKLEDSAMYFCASSPAGGDFTEAFFGQGTRLTVV.

The V and J genes are TRBV6-5 and TRBJ2-5, with D perhaps TRBD2 (6 bases). The J call is doubtful: the DNA matches TRBJ2-1 better. Germline V CDR1 and CDR2: MNHEY, SVGAGI. CDR3 size: 14 residues. The CDR3 here is CASSYSLAQNEQFF. DNA of the CDR3: TGTGCCAGCAGTTACTCCCTAGCGCAGAATGAGCAGTTCTTC.

Points on this clonotype: This may come from a read error, since a much larger clone is one base off. The chain combines TRBV5-1 with TRBJ2-6; a weak D match, TRBD2 (6 bases). This CDR3 has 18 amino acids. The ends were cut back, 6 bases at V and 2 bases at J, with 21 bases in the middle. The germline CDR1 and CDR2 sequences are SGHRS and YFSETQ. The CDR3 DNA follows: TGCGCCAGCACCCTATGTGGAGTCACGGGGGCTGGGGCCAACGTCCTGACTTTC. It encodes CASTLCGVTGAGANVLTF. The full variable domain, completed using reference TRBV5-1 and TRBJ2-6, is KAGVTQTPRYLIKTRGQQVTLSCSPISGHRSVSWYQQTPGQGLQFLFEYFSETQRNKGNFPGRFSGRQFSNSRSEMNVSTLELGDSALYLCASTLCGVTGAGANVLTFGAGSRLTVL.

This clonotype has more than one count but fewer than ten. A junction boundary mismatches the germline segment, possibly from a read error. The chain links TRBV5-1 to TRBJ1-2; D is unclear. The CDR3 runs 10 residues. In germline, CDR1 is SGHRS, CDR2 YFSETQ. CDR3 region: CASSLPGSFF. CDR3 nucleotides: TGCGCCAGCAGCTTGCCGGGCAGCTTCTTC. Full variable domain (remainder filled in from reference TRBV5-1 and TRBJ1-2): KAGVTQTPRYLIKTRGQQVTLSCSPISGHRSVSWYQQTPGQGLQFLFEYFSETQRNKGNFPGRFSGRQFSNSRSEMNVSTLELGDSALYLCASSLPGSFFGSGTRLTVV.

This rearrangement joins TRBV20-1 to TRBJ1-3, with a tentative D call TRBD1 (6 bases). The V end was cut by 6 bases, the J end by 0 bases, with 12 bases between. CDR1 and CDR2 (germline): DFQATT, SNEGSKA (reference sequence). The CDR3 contains 14 residues. CDR3 loop: CSARDTNSGNTIYF. The CDR3 DNA reads as TGCAGTGCCCGGGACACCAACTCTGGAAACACCATATATTTT.

The chain couples TRBV6-2 or TRBV6-3 to TRBJ2-5, with 8 positions matching TRBD2. The CDR3 has 13 amino acids. V shed 6 bases and J 3 bases; nucleotides not matched to a gene: 3. The germline gives CDR1 MNHEY, CDR2 SVGEGT. CDR3 in amino acids: CASRGSGEETQYF. The CDR3 region has the DNA TGTGCCAGCAGGGGTAGCGGGGAAGAGACCCAGTACTTC.

The rearrangement uses TRBV2 and TRBJ1-1; TRBD1 matches at 7 bases. Germline trimming cut 3 bases from V and 3 bases from J; bases unmatched to any gene: 1. This CDR3 region has 13 residues. CDR1 and CDR2 (germline): SNHLY, FYNNEI. The CDR3 DNA is TGTGCCAGCAGTGACCAGGGGGACACTGAAGCTTTCTTT. Amino acid sequence: CASSDQGDTEAFF. Full variable domain (rest looked up from reference TRBV2 and TRBJ1-1): EPEVTQTPSHQVTQMGQEVILRCVPISNHLYFYWYRQILGQKVEFLVSFYNNEISEKSEIFDDQFSVERPDGSNFTLKIRSTKLEDSAMYFCASSDQGDTEAFFGQGTRLTVV.

The rearrangement joins TRBV5-1 to TRBJ2-5; the D gene is possibly TRBD1 (6 bases). CDR3 length: 13 residues. Trimming left V 5 bases short and J 5 bases short, with 13 bases between. Looked up from germline, CDR1 is SGHRS and CDR2 is YFSETQ. Here the CDR3 reads CASSQNQGETQYF. CDR3 DNA sequence: TGCGCCAGCAGTCAAAACCAGGGGGAGACCCAGTACTTC.